The 20 T cell receptor beta chains below all came from one sample that was sequenced in a study of blood T cell repertoires in COVID-19. Libraries were prepared by immunoSEQ multiplex PCR; TCRdb keeps only in-frame clonotypes and omits some of them. Seen here are a few hundred thousand clones, approximately 91% observed once, and the top ten hold around 13%. The sequenced sample consisted of peripheral blood. These receptors all come from a woman in her sixties or seventies with acute or convalescent COVID-19.

The rearrangement joins TRBV28 to TRBJ1-2; a weak D match, TRBD1 (5 bases). The length of the CDR3 is 15 residues. Between the trimmed V and J ends, which lost 1 base and 4 bases, there was a span of 13 bases. Per germline, CDR1 MDHEN and CDR2 SYDVKM. CDR3 sequence reads: CASSLSGRAVYGYTF. CDR3 DNA: TGTGCCAGCAGTTTATCGGGCAGGGCCGTCTATGGCTACACCTTC.

This rearrangement joins TRBV4-2 to TRBJ2-1; 11 bases map to TRBD2. The CDR3 is made up of 16 amino acids. Per germline, CDR1 LGHNA and CDR2 YNFKEQ. The ends lost 8 bases at V and 2 bases at J; junction bases unmatched: 8. CDR3 nucleotides: TGTGCCAGCTCGATAGCGGGGGGGTCTACCTACAATGAGCAGTTCTTC. It specifies CASSIAGGSTYNEQFF.

The V gene is TRBV12-3 or TRBV12-4, the J gene TRBJ1-6; a possible D gene is TRBD1 (5 bases). CDR3 length equals 13 residues. Deletions cut 4 bases from V and 6 bases from J, with 7 bases between. CDR3 region: CASSWGPNSPLHF. DNA of the CDR3: TGTGCCAGCAGTTGGGGCCCTAATTCACCCCTCCACTTT.

In the case of this clone: A much larger clone differs from this one at a single base, so this may be a read error. The chain combines TRBV28 with TRBJ2-2; no definite D call. V dropped 3 bases and J dropped 5 bases, with 10 bases sitting between them. Germline assignment: CDR1 MDHEN and CDR2 SYDVKM. The CDR3 covers 14 residues. CDR3 protein: CASSFWQKTGELFF. Written as DNA, the CDR3 is TGTGCCAGCAGTTTCTGGCAGAAGACCGGGGAGCTGTTTTTT.

The V call is TRBV5-5, the J call TRBJ2-1; TRBD2 might be the D (6 bases). Trimming took 3 bases from V and 9 from J, leaving 25 bases between them. Germline CDR1 SGHKS, CDR2 YYEKEE (reference sequence). The CDR3 totals 17 residues. The DNA of the CDR3 is TGTGCCAGCAGCTACGCCCGCGGGGCTAGTGGGCCGAGTGAGCAGTTCTTC. Residues: CASSYARGASGPSEQFF.

The rearrangement links TRBV3-1 (or the pseudogene TRBV3-2) to TRBJ2-1; 13 positions agree with TRBD2. CDR3 size: 18 residues. V was clipped by 0 bases and J by 4 bases; unmatched bases: 6. The germline V gene encodes CDR1 LGHDT and CDR2 YNNKEL (reference sequence). The CDR3 spells CASSQDFTSGREYNEQFF. The CDR3 region has the DNA TGTGCCAGCAGCCAAGATTTCACTAGCGGGAGGGAGTACAATGAGCAGTTCTTC.

The sample holds one count of this clone. V and J are TRBV15 and TRBJ1-4, with D possibly being TRBD1 (6 bases). The germline V and J ends were trimmed by 3 bases and 8 bases, with 22 bases remaining between them. The germline V gene encodes CDR1 LNHNV and CDR2 YYDKDF (reference sequence). The CDR3 runs 17 residues. CDR3 DNA sequence: TGTGCCACCAGCAGCAGAATGGAGCGTATCCAGGGGGAAAAACTGTTTTTT. This encodes CATSSRMERIQGEKLFF. Filled out from reference TRBV15 and TRBJ1-4, the complete variable domain reads DAMVIQNPRYQVTQFGKPVTLSCSQTLNHNVMYWYQQKSSQAPKLLFHYYDKDFNNEADTPDNFQSRRPNTSFCFLDIRSPGLGDTAMYLCATSSRMERIQGEKLFFGSGTQLSVL.

The chain combines TRBV7-9 with TRBJ2-5; D may be TRBD2 (5 bases). V lost 3 bases and J 4 bases, leaving 27 bases between the germline ends. Germline CDR1 SEHNR, CDR2 FQNEAQ (reference sequence). This CDR3 has 19 residues. DNA of the CDR3: TGTGCCAGCAGCTTTCCCCTGGGAGCTGGCAGTCTGACGACAGAGACCCAGTACTTC. Translating it yields CASSFPLGAGSLTTETQYF.

The gene calls are TRBV28 and TRBJ2-6; tentatively, D is TRBD1 (6 bases). V was shortened by 6 bases and J by 4 bases, with 10 bases between the two germline ends. The CDR3 has 14 residues. Germline V lookup: CDR1 MDHEN, CDR2 SYDVKM. The CDR3 loop is CASRTGPGANVLTF. The DNA for the CDR3 is TGTGCCAGCAGAACAGGGCCCGGGGCCAACGTCCTGACTTTC.

V usage is TRBV5-1 and J usage is TRBJ2-7, with 13 nucleotides matching TRBD2. The CDR3 has 16 residues. CDR1 and CDR2 from the germline V gene are SGHRS and YFSETQ. V trimming: 5 bases; J trimming: 3 bases; junction bases outside the gene matches: 8. The CDR3 here is CASRGTSGTMGYEQYF. The CDR3 nucleotides read TGCGCCAGCAGGGGGACTAGCGGGACGATGGGCTACGAGCAGTACTTC. Full variable domain (outside the CDR3, taken from reference TRBV5-1 and TRBJ2-7): KAGVTQTPRYLIKTRGQQVTLSCSPISGHRSVSWYQQTPGQGLQFLFEYFSETQRNKGNFPGRFSGRQFSNSRSEMNVSTLELGDSALYLCASRGTSGTMGYEQYFGPGTRLTVT.

The V and J genes are TRBV11-1 and TRBJ2-3, with D possibly being TRBD1 (5 bases). V shed 0 bases and J shed 2 bases, with 6 bases lying between them. In germline, CDR1 is SGHAT, CDR2 FQDESV (reference sequence). There are 14 residues in the CDR3. CDR3: CASSLAGDTDTQYF. CDR3 sequence (DNA): TGTGCCAGCAGCTTAGCAGGGGACACAGATACGCAGTATTTT.

This chain uses TRBV27 with TRBJ1-5, with 7 bases identical to TRBD1. This CDR3 is 18 amino acids long. Per germline, CDR1 MNHEY and CDR2 SMNVEV (reference sequence). The V gene end was trimmed by 5 bases and the J gene end by 0 bases; junction bases not matched to a gene: 13. The CDR3: CASSPYIPTGSSNQPQHF. In DNA form, the CDR3 reads TGTGCCAGCAGTCCATACATTCCGACAGGGTCTAGCAATCAGCCCCAGCATTTT.

The V gene is TRBV2, the J gene TRBJ1-4; D possibly corresponds to TRBD1 (6 bases). The V end lost 3 bases, the J end lost 7 bases, and 21 bases lay between the germline ends. This CDR3 is built from 17 residues. Germline V gives CDR1 SNHLY, CDR2 FYNNEI. The CDR3 nucleotides read TGTGCCAGCAGTGAGGGGACCCGGGGGGCTTTCGGTGAAAAACTGTTTTTT. It is translated as CASSEGTRGAFGEKLFF. Full variable domain (outside the CDR3, taken from reference TRBV2 and TRBJ1-4): EPEVTQTPSHQVTQMGQEVILRCVPISNHLYFYWYRQILGQKVEFLVSFYNNEISEKSEIFDDQFSVERPDGSNFTLKIRSTKLEDSAMYFCASSEGTRGAFGEKLFFGSGTQLSVL.

The rearrangement uses TRBV2 and TRBJ2-3, with D possibly TRBD2 on 6 matching bases. The CDR3 contains 16 residues. Germline assignment: CDR1 SNHLY and CDR2 FYNNEI. Trimming stripped 6 bases from V and 0 bases from J, with 16 bases between. The CDR3 region is CASRARTGTSTDTQYF. The CDR3 DNA reads as TGTGCCAGCAGGGCGAGAACCGGGACTAGCACAGATACGCAGTATTTT.

V and J are TRBV29-1 and TRBJ2-2, with D possibly being TRBD1 (5 bases). CDR1 is SQVTM, CDR2 ANQGSEA, per germline. V was trimmed by 6 bases and J by 2 bases, leaving 16 bases between them. This CDR3 contains 15 residues. CDR3: CSVPDKDTNTGELFF. The CDR3 coding sequence is TGCAGCGTGCCTGACAAGGACACTAACACCGGGGAGCTGTTTTTT.

V usage is TRBV19 and J usage is TRBJ2-5, with a tentative D call TRBD1 (5 bases). Germline CDR1 LNHDA, CDR2 SQIVND (reference sequence). The CDR3 length is 13 residues. V was clipped by 4 bases and J by 5 bases, with 11 bases between them. The chain's CDR3 is CASSKKGWETQYF. In DNA form, the CDR3 reads TGTGCCAGTAGTAAAAAGGGGTGGGAGACCCAGTACTTC.

The chain couples TRBV7-9 to TRBJ2-2, with a tentative D call TRBD2 (5 bases). The CDR3 is made up of 15 amino acids. Trimming stripped 9 bases from V and 5 bases from J, with 19 bases between. Germline CDR1 SEHNR, CDR2 FQNEAQ (reference sequence). This CDR3 is CARTSGLETTGELFF. CDR3 coding DNA: TGTGCCAGAACTTCGGGGTTAGAGACAACCGGGGAGCTGTTTTTT.

The chain employs TRBV5-1 and TRBJ1-3, with 8 bases identical to TRBD1. V shed 0 bases and J 1 base; nucleotides not matched to a gene: 3. Germline V CDR1 and CDR2: SGHRS, YFSETQ. CDR3 length equals 16 residues. As DNA, the CDR3 is TGCGCCAGCAGCTTGGCAGGGACAGGTTCTGGAAACACCATATATTTT. It yields the protein CASSLAGTGSGNTIYF.

The DNA for the CDR3 is TGTGCCAGCAGGGGACTAGCGGGAGACTTCTCCTACAATGAGCAGTTCTTC. Its protein product is CASRGLAGDFSYNEQFF. The chain carries TRBV7-9 and TRBJ2-1, with TRBD2 identical over 14 bases. The germline CDR1 and CDR2 sequences are SEHNR and FQNEAQ (reference sequence). Trimming removed 6 bases from V and 0 bases from J; junction bases left unmatched: 4. The length of the CDR3 is 17 residues.

The genes are TRBV6-2 or TRBV6-3 and TRBJ1-2; D unclear. The CDR3 is 16 amino acids. Trimming stripped 2 bases from V and 1 base from J, with 14 bases between. Germline values: CDR1 MNHEY, CDR2 SVGEGT. In nucleotides, the CDR3 is TGTGCCAGCAGTTACACCGAAGGCAGCGGTAACTATGGCTACACCTTC. This codes for CASSYTEGSGNYGYTF.